This T cell receptor beta chain emerged from a study of blood T cell repertoires in COVID-19. Study background: Samples representing acute and convalescent COVID-19 were sourced from the United States, Italy and Spain.

The CDR3 covers 16 residues. With V trimmed by 2 bases and J by 1 base, 5 bases remained unmatched. CDR1 is MNHEY, CDR2 SVGAGI, per germline. TCRdb keeps only in-frame clones here, not all; method: immunoSEQ multiplex PCR. The sample includes tens of thousands of clones, about four fifths of them seen just once. Sample: peripheral blood. The chain joins TRBV6-5 to TRBJ2-3; 8 bases line up with TRBD1. This receptor was obtained from a human donor with acute or convalescent COVID-19. The donor label of this sample is uncertain. The CDR3 loop is CASSYILTGGTDTQYF. The DNA for the CDR3 is TGTGCCAGCAGTTACATACTGACAGGGGGCACAGATACGCAGTATTTT.